This is a list of T cell receptor beta chains from one sample in a study of blood T cell repertoires in COVID-19. Data came from immunoSEQ multiplex PCR; TCRdb stores just in-frame clones and leaves some out. This table holds roughly 120,000 clones, 80% to 95% found once. Sequencing was done on a sample of peripheral blood. The receptors here all came from a man over 45 with COVID-19, enrolled during active disease. CDR3s include the opening cysteine and the closing phenylalanine or tryptophan. The D gene is left open where the match is weak. Clone size, where shown, is once, few, many, or a class for clones that have expanded.

TRBD2 | TRBJ2-2 | TRBV14 | - | TGTGCCAGCAGCCGACTACTAGCGGGAGGGACCGGGGAGCTGTTTTTT | CASSRLLAGGTGELFF
TRBD1 | TRBJ2-1 | TRBV5-1 | - | TGCGCCAGCAGCTTGGCACAGGGGTTGAAGGAGCAGTTCTTC | CASSLAQGLKEQFF
TRBD2 | TRBJ2-2 | TRBV19 | - | TGTGCCAGTAGGGATTTCCGCGGGAGAACGAACACCGGGGAGCTGTTTTTT | CASRDFRGRTNTGELFF
TRBD1 | TRBJ2-2 | TRBV7-2 | - | TGTGCCAGCAGCTTAGCCCAGGGGGCCGGCGGGGAGCTGTTTTTT | CASSLAQGAGGELFF
- | TRBJ1-3 | TRBV3-1/TRBV3-2 | - | TGTGCCAGCAGCCTTCAGGCCATTTCTTCCACAAACACCATATATTTT | CASSLQAISSTNTIYF
TRBD1 | TRBJ1-3 | TRBV19 | once | TGTGCCAGTATGGGGGACAGCTCTGGAAACACCATATATTTT | CASMGDSSGNTIYF
- | TRBJ2-7 | TRBV9 | - | TGTGCCAGCAGCAGGACATCGAGCTCCTACGAGCAGTACTTC | CASSRTSSSYEQYF
- | TRBJ2-1 | TRBV21-1 | once | TGTGCCAGCAGCACTCACCGGGGATACAATGAGCAGTTCTTC | CASSTHRGYNEQFF
- | TRBJ2-7 | TRBV3-1/TRBV3-2 | - | TGTGCCAGCACCGAAGGTGAGGGGGAGAACGAGCAGTACTTC | CASTEGEGENEQYF
TRBD1 | TRBJ1-2 | TRBV24-1 | - | TGTGCCACCAGTGATTCGCGGCAGGGGGCTGGCTACACCTTC | CATSDSRQGAGYTF